Below are 12 T cell receptor beta chains sequenced from a single sample in a study of OX40 agonist ivuxolimab in advanced cancers. Here immunoSEQ multiplex PCR was the method, and the copy in TCRdb shows in-frame clones only, minus some. The repertoire holds about 79,000 clones, around 85% seen once, with 3% to 4.5% in the top ten. The sample consisted of CD4+ or CD8+ T cells sorted from blood, taken in a trial of the OX40 agonist ivuxolimab. Receptor source: an adult with an advanced solid tumor such as melanoma, head and neck, liver or kidney cancer.

The V gene is TRBV7-8, the J gene TRBJ1-2; no reliable D call. The CDR3 runs 14 residues. V dropped 1 base and J dropped 4 bases, with 10 bases sitting between them. CDR1 and CDR2 from the germline V gene are SGHVS and FQNEAQ. The DNA for the CDR3 is TGTGCCAGCAGCTTAGACGCGCCCGCCTATGGCTACACCTTC. This gives the protein CASSLDAPAYGYTF.

The J gene is TRBJ2-7, the V gene TRBV11-2, with 8 bases matching TRBD1. With V trimmed by 5 bases and J by 5 bases, 8 bases remained unmatched. CDR1 and CDR2 (germline): SGHAT, FQNNGV. The CDR3 runs to 14 residues. The chain's CDR3 is CASSNWTGLNEQYF. The CDR3 DNA follows: TGTGCCAGCAGCAACTGGACAGGGCTGAACGAGCAGTACTTC.

The V call is TRBV9, the J call TRBJ2-7, with 8 nucleotides matching TRBD2. V lost 2 bases to trimming and J lost 4 bases; unmatched junction nucleotides: 11. The CDR3 has 16 residues. Germline CDR1 reads SGDLS; CDR2 reads YYNGEE. The CDR3 coding sequence is TGTGCCAGCAGCGTCAGCGGGGGAGGGTATGGGTACGAGCAGTACTTC. Its protein product is CASSVSGGGYGYEQYF.

This chain links TRBV7-9 with TRBJ1-2; D might be TRBD1 (5 bases). The CDR3 extends over 13 amino acids. Trimming shortened V by 0 bases and J by 8 bases, and 10 bases separated the two germline ends. Per the germline V gene, CDR1 is SEHNR and CDR2 is FQNEAQ (reference sequence). The CDR3 region has the DNA TGTGCCAGCAGCTTAGCAGGGGCGGGAGGCTACACCTTC. It codes for CASSLAGAGGYTF.

This clone was recorded only once. The V call is TRBV28, the J call TRBJ2-5; the D gene is possibly TRBD1 (5 bases). The assigned J gene may be wrong: the sequence end matches TRBJ2-7 better. Germline V gene sequence: CDR1 MDHEN, CDR2 SYDVKM. The CDR3 is made up of 12 amino acids. CDR3 in DNA: TGTGCCAGCAGATCCAGGGCTGGCGAGCAGTACTTC. Translating it yields CASRSRAGEQYF.

The gene calls are TRBV4-3 and TRBJ2-1; possibly TRBD1 for D (5 bases). The V and J ends lost 0 bases and 4 bases respectively, with 16 bases between them. This CDR3 comprises 17 residues. Germline loops: CDR1 LGHNA, CDR2 YSLEER. This CDR3 is CASSQDRRQGEYNEQFF. The CDR3 DNA is TGCGCCAGCAGCCAAGATCGACGGCAGGGCGAATACAATGAGCAGTTCTTC.

The genes are TRBV2 and TRBJ2-1; no definite D call. Germline CDR1 is SNHLY and CDR2 is FYNNEI. Trimming took off 6 bases at V and 4 bases at J, with 16 bases between the two ends. The CDR3 runs to 15 residues. CDR3 nucleotide sequence: TGTGCCAGCAGGCCGCTTGAATATCTTTACAATGAGCAGTTCTTC. Residues: CASRPLEYLYNEQFF.

There are a few counts of this clone. The chain has TRBV15 and TRBJ2-7; 8 bases map to TRBD1. Germline values: CDR1 LNHNV, CDR2 YYDKDF (reference sequence). CDR3 length equals 13 residues. The V and J ends lost 5 bases and 5 bases, in that order; junction bases with no gene match: 5. CDR3 sequence: CATSLGQGNEQYF. CDR3 DNA: TGTGCCACCAGCCTCGGACAGGGAAACGAGCAGTACTTC.

The chain employs TRBV13 and TRBJ2-1; 7 nucleotides match TRBD2. This CDR3 is built from 15 residues. Losses at the gene ends were 6 bases for V and 12 bases for J; bases not matched to a gene: 17. Germline V CDR1 and CDR2: PRHDT, FYEKMQ (reference sequence). The CDR3 region is CASRKGLVGNFGQFF. CDR3 DNA sequence: TGTGCCAGCAGAAAAGGACTAGTCGGAAATTTTGGGCAGTTCTTC.

This clone has a single count. This sequence joins TRBV9 and TRBJ2-3, with D perhaps TRBD1 or TRBD2 (6 bases each). The CDR3 runs to 16 residues. The V gene's germline CDR1 is SGDLS and CDR2 YYNGEE. The V end was cut by 0 bases, the J end by 0 bases, with 11 bases between. CDR3 DNA sequence: TGTGCCAGCAGCGTAGAGGAGGGGGATAGCACAGATACGCAGTATTTT. Translating it yields CASSVEEGDSTDTQYF.

J is TRBJ2-5 and V is TRBV7-6; the match to TRBD1 covers 7 bases. The V gene's germline CDR1 is SGHVS and CDR2 FNYEAQ. The CDR3 length is 17 residues. With V trimmed by 5 bases and J by 1 base, 13 bases remained unmatched. This chain's CDR3 is CASSRGGRVGPQETQYF. Here the CDR3 DNA reads TGTGCCAGCAGCCGAGGGGGCAGGGTAGGGCCCCAAGAGACCCAGTACTTC.

V and J are TRBV6-1 and TRBJ2-6, with unresolved D. This CDR3 contains 14 residues. CDR1 is MNHNS and CDR2 is SASEGT in the germline V gene. V shed 0 bases and J shed 2 bases, with 2 bases lying between them. CDR3 sequence reads: CASSEAPGANVLTF. DNA of the CDR3: TGTGCCAGCAGTGAAGCGCCTGGGGCCAACGTCCTGACTTTC.